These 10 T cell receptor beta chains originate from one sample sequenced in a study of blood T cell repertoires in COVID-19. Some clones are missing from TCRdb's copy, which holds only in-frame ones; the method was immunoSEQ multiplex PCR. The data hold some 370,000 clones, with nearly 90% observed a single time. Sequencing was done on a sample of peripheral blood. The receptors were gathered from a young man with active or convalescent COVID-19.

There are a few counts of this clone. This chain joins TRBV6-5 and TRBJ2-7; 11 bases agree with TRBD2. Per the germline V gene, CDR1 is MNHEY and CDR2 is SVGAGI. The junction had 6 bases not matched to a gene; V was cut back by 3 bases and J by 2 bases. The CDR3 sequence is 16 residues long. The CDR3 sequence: CASSYSETSGTYEQYF. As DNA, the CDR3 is TGTGCCAGCAGTTATTCTGAGACTAGCGGGACCTACGAGCAGTACTTC.

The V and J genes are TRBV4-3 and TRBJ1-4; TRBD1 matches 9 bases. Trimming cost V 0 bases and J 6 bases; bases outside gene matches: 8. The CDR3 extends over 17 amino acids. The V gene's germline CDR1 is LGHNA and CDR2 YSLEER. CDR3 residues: CASSQDPGQGTDEKLFF. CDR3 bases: TGCGCCAGCAGCCAAGATCCTGGACAGGGGACCGATGAAAAACTGTTTTTT.

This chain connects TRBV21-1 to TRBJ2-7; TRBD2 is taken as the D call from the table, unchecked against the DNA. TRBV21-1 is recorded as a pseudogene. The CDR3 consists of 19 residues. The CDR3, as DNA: TGTGCCAGCAACAGAGTACCGGGACTAGCGGGGGGGGTACTTTACGAGCAGTACTTC. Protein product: CASNRVPGLAGGVLYEQYF.

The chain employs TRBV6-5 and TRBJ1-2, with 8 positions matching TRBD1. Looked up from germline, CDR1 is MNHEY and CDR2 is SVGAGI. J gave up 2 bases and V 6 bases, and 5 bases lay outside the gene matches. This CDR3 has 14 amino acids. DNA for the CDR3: TGTGCCAGCAGAGTCAGGGGGCGGAACTATGGCTACACCTTC. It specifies CASRVRGRNYGYTF.

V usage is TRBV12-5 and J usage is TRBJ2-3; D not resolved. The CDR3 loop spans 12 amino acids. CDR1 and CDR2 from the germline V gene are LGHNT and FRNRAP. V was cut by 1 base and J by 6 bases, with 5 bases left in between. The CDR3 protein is CASGLAEDTQYF. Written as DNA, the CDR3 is TGTGCTAGTGGTTTGGCGGAGGATACGCAGTATTTT.

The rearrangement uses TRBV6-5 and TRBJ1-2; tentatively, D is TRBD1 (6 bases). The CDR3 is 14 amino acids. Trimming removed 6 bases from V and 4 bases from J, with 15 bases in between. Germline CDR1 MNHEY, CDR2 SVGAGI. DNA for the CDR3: TGTGCCAGCAGCCGACGGATGGGGGCCTATGGCTACACCTTC. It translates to CASSRRMGAYGYTF.

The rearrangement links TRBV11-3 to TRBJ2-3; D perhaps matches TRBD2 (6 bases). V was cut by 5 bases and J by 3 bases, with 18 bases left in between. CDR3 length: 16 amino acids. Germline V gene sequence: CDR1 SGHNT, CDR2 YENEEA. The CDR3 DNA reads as TGTGCCAGCAGCCATCGGGACTTGCCCCGAACAGATACGCAGTATTTT. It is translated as CASSHRDLPRTDTQYF.

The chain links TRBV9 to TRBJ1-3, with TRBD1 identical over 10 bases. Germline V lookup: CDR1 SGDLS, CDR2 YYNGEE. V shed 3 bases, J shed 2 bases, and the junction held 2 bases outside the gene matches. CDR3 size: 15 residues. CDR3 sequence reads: CASSGTGGAGNTIYF. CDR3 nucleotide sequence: TGTGCCAGCAGCGGGACAGGGGGAGCTGGAAACACCATATATTTT.

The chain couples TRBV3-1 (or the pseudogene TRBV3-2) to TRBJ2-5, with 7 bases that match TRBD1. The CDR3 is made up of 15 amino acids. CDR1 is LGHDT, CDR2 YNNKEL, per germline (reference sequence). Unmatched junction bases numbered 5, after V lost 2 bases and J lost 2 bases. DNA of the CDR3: TGTGCCAGCAGCCAATACCGGGACAGACAAGAGACCCAGTACTTC. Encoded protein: CASSQYRDRQETQYF.

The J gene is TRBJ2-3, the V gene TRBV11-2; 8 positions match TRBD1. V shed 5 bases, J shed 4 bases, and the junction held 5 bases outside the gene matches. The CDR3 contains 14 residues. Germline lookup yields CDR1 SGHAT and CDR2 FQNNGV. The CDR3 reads CASSRQGYADTQYF. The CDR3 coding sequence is TGTGCCAGCAGCCGACAGGGGTACGCAGATACGCAGTATTTT. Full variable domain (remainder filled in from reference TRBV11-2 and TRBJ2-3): EAGVAQSPRYKIIEKRQSVAFWCNPISGHATLYWYQQILGQGPKLLIQFQNNGVVDDSQLPKDRFSAERLKGVDSTLKIQPAKLEDSAVYLCASSRQGYADTQYFGPGTRLTVL.